Sequencing of this T cell receptor (beta chain) was carried out in a study of regulatory T cells in long-lasting Graves disease. CDR3-region Arm-PCR and iRepertoire HTBI primers produced the TCR beta libraries. Authors' data handling: The samples included under 75 TRBV and about 13 TRBJ segments. TCRdb analysed the multiplex PCR reads with MiXCR anew, one entry per CDR3 protein. The V and J calls and clone size come from TCRdb's table, not from the authors' own analysis. Of approximately 400,000 distinct CDR3 sequences in the sample, approximately 10% were seen once. Many counts were recorded for this clonotype. This CDR3 region has 15 residues. Unmatched junction bases numbered 9, after V lost 2 bases and J lost 5 bases. CDR1 is SGHRS and CDR2 is YFSETQ in the germline V gene. Noted time point: newly diagnosed GD, antithyroid drugs for less than 3 months. Researchers made the TCR library from RNA that was extracted from PBMCs.

The same specimen was also included in a second study, on T cells in Graves' hyperthyroidism and ophthalmopathy.

The V and J genes are TRBV5-1 and TRBJ1-2; 7 bases align to TRBD1. The sequence came from a woman aged 18-35 years with Graves disease. Material: peripheral blood mononuclear cells (PBMCs), obtained at new diagnosis, from a patient treated with antithyroid drugs. CDR3 in amino acids: CASSLTGDSAYGYTF. In DNA form, the CDR3 reads TGCGCCAGCAGCTTAACAGGGGACTCAGCTTATGGCTACACCTTC.